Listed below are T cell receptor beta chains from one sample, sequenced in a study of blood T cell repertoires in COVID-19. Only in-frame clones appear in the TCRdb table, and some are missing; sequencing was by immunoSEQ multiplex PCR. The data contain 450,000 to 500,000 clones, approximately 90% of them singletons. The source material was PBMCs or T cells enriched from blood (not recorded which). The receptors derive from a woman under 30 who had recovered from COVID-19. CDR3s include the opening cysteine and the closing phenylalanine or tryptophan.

cdr3_aa: CASSLTSGSTDTQYF
j_call: TRBJ2-3
v_call: TRBV2

cdr3_aa: CATRGSVGVDEQFF
j_call: TRBJ2-1
v_call: TRBV7-2

cdr3_aa: CASSKGEQNEQFF
j_call: TRBJ2-1
v_call: TRBV6-5

cdr3_aa: CASSYLGSFMRGYTF
j_call: TRBJ1-2
v_call: TRBV6-5

cdr3_aa: CASSLVGVESGNTIYF
j_call: TRBJ1-3
v_call: TRBV28

cdr3_aa: CASSLGGSANYGYTF
j_call: TRBJ1-2
v_call: TRBV5-6

cdr3_aa: CASSHSRRDRDTDTQYF
j_call: TRBJ2-3
v_call: TRBV3-1/TRBV3-2

cdr3_aa: CASRPMGAGNTEAFF
j_call: TRBJ1-1
v_call: TRBV6-5

cdr3_aa: CASSQSGTTGSLSGANVLTF
j_call: TRBJ2-6
v_call: TRBV3-1/TRBV3-2

cdr3_aa: CASSLAGLHSGNTIYF
j_call: TRBJ1-3
v_call: TRBV28

cdr3_aa: CATSDAGGLGEQYF
j_call: TRBJ2-7
v_call: TRBV24-1

cdr3_aa: CASTLSGGAGQPQHF
j_call: TRBJ1-5
v_call: TRBV11-2

cdr3_aa: CASSEMQGYTEAFF
j_call: TRBJ1-1
v_call: TRBV2

cdr3_aa: CAISSSGTSNTGELFF
j_call: TRBJ2-2
v_call: TRBV10-3

cdr3_aa: CAWSVLGLTGNTIYF
j_call: TRBJ1-3
v_call: TRBV30

cdr3_aa: CASSDSLGNSPLHF
j_call: TRBJ1-6
v_call: TRBV10-1

cdr3_aa: CASSLTGNNSPLHF
j_call: TRBJ1-6
v_call: TRBV5-1

cdr3_aa: CASSKDRKGEKLFF
j_call: TRBJ1-4
v_call: TRBV19

cdr3_aa: CASTRGDPTGELFF
j_call: TRBJ2-2
v_call: TRBV11-3

cdr3_aa: CASSVRHYNEQFF
j_call: TRBJ2-1
v_call: TRBV2

cdr3_aa: CASSVGQGPWGYTF
j_call: TRBJ1-2
v_call: TRBV2

cdr3_aa: CSASSPSSYEQYF
j_call: TRBJ2-7
v_call: TRBV20-1